The clone carrying this T cell receptor beta chain was observed a few times. The method was immunoSEQ multiplex PCR; TCRdb's version includes in-frame clones alone and lacks a portion of them. Of approximately 580,000 clones listed, about 84% are singletons. The sample comes from a study of shared T cell receptors in the human thymus. CDR1 is SNHLY and CDR2 is FYNNEI in the germline V gene. The CDR3 covers 14 residues. Trimming removed 3 bases from V and 0 bases from J, with 9 bases in between. Another study also made use of these data, one on human thymus T cells. As reported in that work: Having corrective surgery for congenital heart defects, healthy Finnish infants were the ones who donated. Usage of V and J genes appeared biased in thymic and blood repertoires.

This rearrangement joins TRBV2 to TRBJ2-7; TRBD1 might be the D (6 bases). The TCR comes from a boy less than two years old with a congenital heart defect. Sequencing was performed on thymocytes. This CDR3 is CASSERQASYEQYF. The CDR3 DNA sequence: TGTGCCAGCAGTGAGAGACAGGCCTCCTACGAGCAGTACTTC.